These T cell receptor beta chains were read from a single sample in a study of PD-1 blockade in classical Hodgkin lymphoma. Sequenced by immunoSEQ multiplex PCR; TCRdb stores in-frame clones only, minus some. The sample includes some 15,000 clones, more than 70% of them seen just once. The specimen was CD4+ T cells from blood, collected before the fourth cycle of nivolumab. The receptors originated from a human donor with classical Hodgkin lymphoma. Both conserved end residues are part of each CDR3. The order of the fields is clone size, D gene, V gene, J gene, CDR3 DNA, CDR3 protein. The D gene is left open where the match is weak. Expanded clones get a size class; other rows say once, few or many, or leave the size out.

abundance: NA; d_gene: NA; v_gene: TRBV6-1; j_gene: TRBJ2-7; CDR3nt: TGTGCCAGCAGTGGGGGACTGTGGGACTACGAGCAGTACTTC; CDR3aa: CASSGGLWDYEQYF
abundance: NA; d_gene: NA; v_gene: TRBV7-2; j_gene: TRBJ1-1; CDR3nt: TGTGCCAGCAGCCCAATTGGCAGACTGGGAGCTTTCTTT; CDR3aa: CASSPIGRLGAFF
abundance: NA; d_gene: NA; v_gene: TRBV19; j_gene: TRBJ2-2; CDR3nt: TGTGCCAGTACCAATCCGTTGGGGCTGGACACCGGGGAGCTGTTTTTT; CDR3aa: CASTNPLGLDTGELFF
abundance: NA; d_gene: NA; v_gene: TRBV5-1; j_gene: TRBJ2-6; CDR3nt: TGCGCCAGCAGCTACGACCCCAACTCTGGGGCCAACGTCCTGACTTTC; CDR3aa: CASSYDPNSGANVLTF
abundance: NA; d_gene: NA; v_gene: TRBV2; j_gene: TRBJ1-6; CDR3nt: TGTGCCAGCAGTGAAGGGGGCGGAGAAAATTCACCCCTCCACTTT; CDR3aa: CASSEGGGENSPLHF
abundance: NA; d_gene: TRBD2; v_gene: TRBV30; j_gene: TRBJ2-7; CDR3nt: TGTGCCTGGAGTCTAGCGGGGTTGAGCTCCTACGAGCAGTACTTC; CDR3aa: CAWSLAGLSSYEQYF
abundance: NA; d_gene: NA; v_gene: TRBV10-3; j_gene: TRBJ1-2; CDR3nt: TGTGCCATCAGTGAGTCCTGGGCGCGAACTAACTATGGCTACACCTTC; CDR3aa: CAISESWARTNYGYTF
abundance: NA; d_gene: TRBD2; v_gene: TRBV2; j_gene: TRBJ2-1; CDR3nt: TGTGCCAGCAGCCCGGGGCGGGGGGGATCCTACAATGAGCAGTTCTTC; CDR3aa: CASSPGRGGSYNEQFF
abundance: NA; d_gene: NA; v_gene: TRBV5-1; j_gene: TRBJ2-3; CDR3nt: TGCGCCAGCAGCGAAAACTTAGATACGCAGTATTTT; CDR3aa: CASSENLDTQYF
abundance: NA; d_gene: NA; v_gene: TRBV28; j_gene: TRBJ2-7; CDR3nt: TGTGCCAGCAGGGAACTAGAAGGGGGGAGTTACGAGCAGTACTTC; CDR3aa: CASRELEGGSYEQYF
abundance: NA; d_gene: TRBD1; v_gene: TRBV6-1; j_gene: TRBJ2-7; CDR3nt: TGTGCCAGCAGTGCGGACAGGTCCTACGAGCAGTACTTC; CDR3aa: CASSADRSYEQYF
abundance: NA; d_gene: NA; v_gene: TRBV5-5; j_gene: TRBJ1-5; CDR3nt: TGTGCCAGCAGCCTCCAGGGACTGCAGCCCCAGCATTTT; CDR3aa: CASSLQGLQPQHF
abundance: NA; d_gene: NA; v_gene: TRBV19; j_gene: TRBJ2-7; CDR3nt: TGTGCCAGTAGTAGGACAGTCTCCTACGAGCAGTACTTC; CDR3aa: CASSRTVSYEQYF
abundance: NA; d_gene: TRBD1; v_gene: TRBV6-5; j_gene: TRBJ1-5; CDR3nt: TGTGCCAGCAGGCGACAGGGGGCCAATCAGCCCCAGCATTTT; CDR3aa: CASRRQGANQPQHF
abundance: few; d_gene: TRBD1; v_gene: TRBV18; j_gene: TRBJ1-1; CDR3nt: TGTGCCAGCAGACAGGGGGCGGACACTGAAGCTTTCTTT; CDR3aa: CASRQGADTEAFF
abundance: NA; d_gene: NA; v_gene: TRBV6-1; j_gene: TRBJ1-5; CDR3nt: TGTGCCAGCAGTGAAGCGCTTGGGCAGTATCAGCCCCAGCATTTT; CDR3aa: CASSEALGQYQPQHF
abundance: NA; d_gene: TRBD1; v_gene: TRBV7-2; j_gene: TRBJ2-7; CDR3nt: TGTGCCAGCAGCTTAGGGGACAGGGGTTTCTACGAGCAGTACTTC; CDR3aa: CASSLGDRGFYEQYF
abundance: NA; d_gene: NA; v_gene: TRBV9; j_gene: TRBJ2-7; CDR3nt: TGTGCCAGCAGCGTAGCTGGGGGGCACTCCTACGAGCAGTACTTC; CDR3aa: CASSVAGGHSYEQYF
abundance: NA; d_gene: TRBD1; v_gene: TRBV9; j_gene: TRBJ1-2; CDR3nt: TGTGCCAGCAGCGGGGACAGGGGGCGCAGCTATGGCTACACCTTC; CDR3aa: CASSGDRGRSYGYTF
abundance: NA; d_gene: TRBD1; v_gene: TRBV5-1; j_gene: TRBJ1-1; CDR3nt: TGCGCCAGCAGCTTCCAGGGGGTAGACACTGAAGCTTTCTTT; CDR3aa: CASSFQGVDTEAFF
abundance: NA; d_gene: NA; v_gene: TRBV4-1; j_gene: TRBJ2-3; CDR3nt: TGCGCCAGCAGCCAACCAACTGGGGGGGCCCCAGATACGCAGTATTTT; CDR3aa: CASSQPTGGAPDTQYF
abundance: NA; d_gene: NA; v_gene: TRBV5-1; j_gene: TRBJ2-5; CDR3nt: TGCGCCAGCAGCGACGGGACTCCGAAGGGAGAGACCCAGTACTTC; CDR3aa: CASSDGTPKGETQYF
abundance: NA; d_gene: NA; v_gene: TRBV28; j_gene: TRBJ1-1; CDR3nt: TGTGCCAGCAGTTTATTGAGCACTGAAGCTTTCTTT; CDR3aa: CASSLLSTEAFF
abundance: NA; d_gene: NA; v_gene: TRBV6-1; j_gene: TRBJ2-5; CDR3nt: TGTGCCAGCAGTATTGGGTTTAGGGAGACCCAGTACTTC; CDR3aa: CASSIGFRETQYF
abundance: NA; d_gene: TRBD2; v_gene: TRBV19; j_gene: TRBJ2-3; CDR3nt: TGTGCCAGTAACTCCAGGAGGACTAGCGGGAGGACCACAGATACGCAGTATTTT; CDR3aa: CASNSRRTSGRTTDTQYF
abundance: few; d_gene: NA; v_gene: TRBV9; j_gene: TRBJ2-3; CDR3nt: TGTGCCAGCAGCGTAGCGGGACGGAGCACAGATACGCAGTATTTT; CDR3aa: CASSVAGRSTDTQYF
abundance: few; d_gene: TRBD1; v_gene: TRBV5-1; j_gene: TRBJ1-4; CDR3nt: TGCGCCAGCAGCTTGGAGTCAGGGGGTCGAGAAAAACTGTTTTTT; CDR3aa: CASSLESGGREKLFF
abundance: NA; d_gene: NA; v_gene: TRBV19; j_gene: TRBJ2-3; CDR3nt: TGTGCCAGTAGTGATGGACGGTACACAGATACGCAGTATTTT; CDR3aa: CASSDGRYTDTQYF
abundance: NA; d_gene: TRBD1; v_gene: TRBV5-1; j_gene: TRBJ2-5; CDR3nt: TGCGCCAGCAGCCAACAGGGGTCGGAGACCCAGTACTTC; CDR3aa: CASSQQGSETQYF
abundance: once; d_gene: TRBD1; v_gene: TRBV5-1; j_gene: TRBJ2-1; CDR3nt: TGCGCCAGCAGCTTGCAGGGGACAGGGGGTCGCAATGAGCAGTTCTTC; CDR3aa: CASSLQGTGGRNEQFF
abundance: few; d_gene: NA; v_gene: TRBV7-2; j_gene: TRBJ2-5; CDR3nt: TGTGCCAGCAGCGAGAGTCGGGGGCCCCAAGAGACCCAGTACTTC; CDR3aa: CASSESRGPQETQYF
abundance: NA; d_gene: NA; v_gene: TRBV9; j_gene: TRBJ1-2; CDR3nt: TGTGCCAGCAGTCCAGACTTCAGACTCAGCGGGGGAGGCTACACCTTC; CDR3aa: CASSPDFRLSGGGYTF
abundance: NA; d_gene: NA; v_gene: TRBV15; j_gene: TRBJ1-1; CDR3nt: TGTGCCACCAGCAGAGACTATACAGGGAGGGCTTTCTTT; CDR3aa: CATSRDYTGRAFF
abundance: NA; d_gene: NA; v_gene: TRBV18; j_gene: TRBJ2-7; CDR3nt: TGTGCCAGCTCACCAAGAACCTACGAGCAGTACTTC; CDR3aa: CASSPRTYEQYF
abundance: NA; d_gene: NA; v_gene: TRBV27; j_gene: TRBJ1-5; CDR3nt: TGTGCCAGCAGTTTCACAGGTAGCAATCAGCCCCAGCATTTT; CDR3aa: CASSFTGSNQPQHF
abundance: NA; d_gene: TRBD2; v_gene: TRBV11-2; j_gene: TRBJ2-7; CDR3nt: TGTGCCAGCAGCCCGTGGACTAGCGGGAGCTACGAGCAGTACTTC; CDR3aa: CASSPWTSGSYEQYF
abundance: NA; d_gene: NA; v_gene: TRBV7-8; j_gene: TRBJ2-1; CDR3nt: TGTGCCAGCAGCTTATTAGGAGGGTTCCCCTACAATGAGCAGTTCTTC; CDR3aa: CASSLLGGFPYNEQFF
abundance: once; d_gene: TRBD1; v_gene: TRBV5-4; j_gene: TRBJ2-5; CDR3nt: TGTGCCAGCAGCTTAGAATTACAGGGGTCCCAAGAGACCCAGTACTTC; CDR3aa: CASSLELQGSQETQYF
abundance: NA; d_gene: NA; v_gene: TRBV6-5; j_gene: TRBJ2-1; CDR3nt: TGTGCCAGCAGTTATCAGTCGAGCTCCTACAATGAGCAGTTCTTC; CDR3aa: CASSYQSSSYNEQFF
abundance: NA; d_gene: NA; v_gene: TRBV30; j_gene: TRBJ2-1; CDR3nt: TGTGCCTGGAGTCTCCTTTATGAGCAGTTCTTC; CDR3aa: CAWSLLYEQFF
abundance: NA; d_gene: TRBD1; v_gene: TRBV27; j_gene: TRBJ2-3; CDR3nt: TGTGCCAGCAGTTTACGACAGGGGCACCTGACAGATACGCAGTATTTT; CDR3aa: CASSLRQGHLTDTQYF
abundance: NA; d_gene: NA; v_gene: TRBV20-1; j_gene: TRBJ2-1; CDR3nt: TGCAGTGCCAGATTTCACAATGAGCAGTTCTTC; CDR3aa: CSARFHNEQFF
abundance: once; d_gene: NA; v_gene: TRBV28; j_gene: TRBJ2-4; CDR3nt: TGTGCCAGCAGCGTTAGGTCTTTAGCCAAAAACATTCAGTACTTC; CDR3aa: CASSVRSLAKNIQYF
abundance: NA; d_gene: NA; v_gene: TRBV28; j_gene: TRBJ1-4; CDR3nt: TGTGCCAGCAGCTTAACTGGTGAAAAACTGTTTTTT; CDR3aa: CASSLTGEKLFF
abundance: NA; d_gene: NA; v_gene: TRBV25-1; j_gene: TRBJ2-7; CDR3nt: TGTGCCAGCAGTGTCAGCTCCTACGAGCAGTACTTC; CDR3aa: CASSVSSYEQYF
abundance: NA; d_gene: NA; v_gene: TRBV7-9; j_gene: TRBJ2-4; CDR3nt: TGTGCCAGCAGCCTCTGGGGGGTCAAAAACATTCAGTACTTC; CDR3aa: CASSLWGVKNIQYF
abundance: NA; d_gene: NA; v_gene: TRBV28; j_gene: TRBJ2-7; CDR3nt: TGTGCCAGCAGTTTTGGGGACTCCTACGAGCAGTACTTC; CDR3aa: CASSFGDSYEQYF
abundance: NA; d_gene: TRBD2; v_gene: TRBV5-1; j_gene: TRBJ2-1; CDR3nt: TGCGCCAGCAGCTTGTGGACTAGTGGCTACAATGAGCAGTTCTTC; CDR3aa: CASSLWTSGYNEQFF
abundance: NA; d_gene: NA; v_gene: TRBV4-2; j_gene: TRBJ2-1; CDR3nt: TGTGCCAGCAGCCAAGGTTTCTACAATGAGCAGTTCTTC; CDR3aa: CASSQGFYNEQFF
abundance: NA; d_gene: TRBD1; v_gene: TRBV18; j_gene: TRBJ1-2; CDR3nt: TGTGCCAGCTCACCATCAATTCTCATGACAGGGGAATTTGGCTACACCTTC; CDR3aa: CASSPSILMTGEFGYTF
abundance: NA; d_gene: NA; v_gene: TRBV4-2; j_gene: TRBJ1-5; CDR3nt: TGTGCCAGCAGCCAAGGGGAGGAGGACCAGCCCCAGCATTTT; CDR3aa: CASSQGEEDQPQHF
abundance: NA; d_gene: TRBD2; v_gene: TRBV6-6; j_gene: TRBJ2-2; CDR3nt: TGTGCCAGCAGTTACCCAGGACTAGCCACGAAGGGGGAGCTGTTTTTT; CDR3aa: CASSYPGLATKGELFF
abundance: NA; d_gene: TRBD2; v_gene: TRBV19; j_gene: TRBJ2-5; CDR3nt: TGTGCCAGTAGTATGGGGAGGGGAGTAAAGACCCAGTACTTC; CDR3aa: CASSMGRGVKTQYF
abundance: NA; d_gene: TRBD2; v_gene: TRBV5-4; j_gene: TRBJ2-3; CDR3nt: TGTGCCAGCAGCTTGGGAGGGGCGGGGGGTCTCACAGATACGCAGTATTTT; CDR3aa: CASSLGGAGGLTDTQYF
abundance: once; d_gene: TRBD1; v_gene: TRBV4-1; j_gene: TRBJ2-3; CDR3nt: TGCGCCAGCAGCCGGTCCGGGACAGCTAGCACAGATACGCAGTATTTT; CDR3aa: CASSRSGTASTDTQYF
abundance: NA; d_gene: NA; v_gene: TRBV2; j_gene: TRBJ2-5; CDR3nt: TGTGCCAGCAGTCCCGGGGAGACCCAGTACTTC; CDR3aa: CASSPGETQYF
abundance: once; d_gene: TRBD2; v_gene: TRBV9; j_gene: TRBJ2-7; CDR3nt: TGTGCCAGCAGCGTAGGTTCTAGCGGTCTGCCCTACGAGCAGTACTTC; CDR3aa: CASSVGSSGLPYEQYF